Listed below are T cell receptor beta chains from one sample, sequenced in a study of beta chain features in type 1 diabetes. Using immunoSEQ multiplex PCR, the repertoire was profiled, and TCRdb retains in-frame clones only, with some absent. Of 600,000 to 700,000 clones in the sample, around 12% were seen once. The sequenced sample was naive CD4+ T cells from blood. The receptors were gathered from a man aged 25-40 years with type 1 diabetes. Each CDR3 is given with its conserved first and last residue. Each record gives: D gene, V gene, clone size, J gene, CDR3 DNA, CDR3 protein. A D gene is named only where the DNA matches it firmly. Expanded clones get a size class; other rows say once, few or many, or leave the size out.

-	TRBV7-9	few	TRBJ2-1	TGTGCCAGCAGCTCCGGGGCCGCCCCTAACAATGAGCAGTTCTTC	CASSSGAAPNNEQFF
TRBD1	TRBV5-4	-	TRBJ2-2	TGTGCCAGCAGCTTCTTTGTTCAGGGGGACACCGGGGAGCTGTTTTTT	CASSFFVQGDTGELFF
-	TRBV7-9	-	TRBJ1-1	TGTGCCAGCAGCTTAGCTTGGGGCGGGGGCACTGAAGCTTTCTTT	CASSLAWGGGTEAFF
-	TRBV7-9	-	TRBJ2-2	TGTGCCAGCAGCCTACAGAGCGCCGGGGAGCTGTTTTTT	CASSLQSAGELFF
TRBD2	TRBV5-6	-	TRBJ2-5	TGTGCCAGCACCTCCGCGGGGGGGACCCAGTACTTC	CASTSAGGTQYF
-	TRBV6-5	-	TRBJ1-4	TGTGCCAGCAGTTACGATTCGGGGGTGATGCGTGAAAAACTGTTTTTT	CASSYDSGVMREKLFF
TRBD1	TRBV6-5	few	TRBJ1-5	TGTGCCAGCAGTTACCCACGGACAGGGGGAAAGCCCCAGCATTTT	CASSYPRTGGKPQHF
-	TRBV30	-	TRBJ1-5	TGTGCCTGGAGTGTATCCCGGACAGACAACAGTTACAATCAGCCCCAGCATTTT	CAWSVSRTDNSYNQPQHF
-	TRBV10-3	few	TRBJ2-7	TGTGCCATCAGTCCCGACATCTACGAGCAGTACTTC	CAISPDIYEQYF
TRBD1	TRBV9	few	TRBJ1-2	TGTGCCAGCACCGGTAGTCCCCCAGGGGGAAGCTATGGCTACACCTTC	CASTGSPPGGSYGYTF
TRBD1	TRBV7-9	few	TRBJ1-1	TGTGCCAGCAGTCAACAGGGGACTGAAGCTTTCTTT	CASSQQGTEAFF
-	TRBV18	many	TRBJ2-1	TGTGCCAGCTCACGCCAGGCTTCAAGCTCCTACAATGAGCAGTTCTTC	CASSRQASSSYNEQFF
TRBD1	TRBV30	few	TRBJ2-7	TGTGCCTTCACCGGGACAGGAGCCTACGAGCAGTACTTC	CAFTGTGAYEQYF
-	TRBV28	few	TRBJ2-7	TGTGCCAGCAGCTCCTTAGACGGCTACGAGCAGTACTTC	CASSSLDGYEQYF
TRBD1	TRBV7-9	few	TRBJ1-2	TGTGCCAGCAGCTTACTCAGTGGACAGGGTGGATATGGCTACACCTTC	CASSLLSGQGGYGYTF
TRBD1	TRBV10-1	few	TRBJ2-7	TGCGCCAGCAGTGGAGGACAGGACCAGAAAAAGTACTTC	CASSGGQDQKKYF
-	TRBV6-5	few	TRBJ2-1	TGTGCCAGCAGTTACTCGGGGGGGCGCCTTCTCGATGAGCAGTTCTTC	CASSYSGGRLLDEQFF
-	TRBV6-5	-	TRBJ1-2	TGTGCCAGCAGTTACTCCAGGGATGGCTACACCTTC	CASSYSRDGYTF
-	TRBV7-9	-	TRBJ1-6	TGTGCCAGCAGCTTCACGGCCGCAGACGGGGGTTCACCCCTCCACTTT	CASSFTAADGGSPLHF
-	TRBV6-5	-	TRBJ1-5	TGTGCCAGCAGTTACCGCAGGAGTGATCAGCCCCAGCATTTT	CASSYRRSDQPQHF
-	TRBV15	few	TRBJ2-6	TGTGCCACCAGCAGAGATTATCTGGGGGTGAGCTCTGGGGCCAACGTCCTGACTTTC	CATSRDYLGVSSGANVLTF
-	TRBV30	-	TRBJ1-4	TGTGCCTGGAGTGTGGGCAGCCCACTTGAGCACGAAAAACTGTTTTTT	CAWSVGSPLEHEKLFF
-	TRBV30	few	TRBJ2-7	TGTGCCTGGACTGAGGCAGTGGACTACGAGCAGTACTTC	CAWTEAVDYEQYF
-	TRBV5-1	-	TRBJ2-5	TGCGCCAGCAGCTTAACAGGGTTAGAGACCCAGTACTTC	CASSLTGLETQYF
TRBD1	TRBV29-1	few	TRBJ1-1	TGCAGCGCTCATCTCATTGGGACAGGGAGACTCACTGAAGCTTTCTTT	CSAHLIGTGRLTEAFF
-	TRBV30	few	TRBJ1-3	TGTGCCTGGAGTGGGGGAAACACCATATATTTT	CAWSGGNTIYF
TRBD2	TRBV5-1	few	TRBJ2-5	TGCGCCAGCAGCTTCGGGACTAGCGGGTCCCAAGAGACCCAGTACTTC	CASSFGTSGSQETQYF
-	TRBV6-1	-	TRBJ1-1	TGTGCCAGCAGGGTTGATAGGTCGACTGAAGCTTTCTTT	CASRVDRSTEAFF
-	TRBV11-3	-	TRBJ2-3	TGTGCCAGCAGTAGTGGGGACACAGATACGCAGTATTTT	CASSSGDTDTQYF
-	TRBV15	-	TRBJ1-2	TGTGCCACCAGCAGAGGCAGAGCTAACTATGGCTACACCTTC	CATSRGRANYGYTF
-	TRBV29-1	-	TRBJ1-2	TGCAGCGTTGTGAGGGGGGCGGCGGGCTACACCTTC	CSVVRGAAGYTF
TRBD1	TRBV11-2	few	TRBJ2-7	TGTGCCAGCAGAAACTCCCGGGACAGGGGTCCGATAGAGCAGTACTTC	CASRNSRDRGPIEQYF
TRBD2	TRBV5-5	few	TRBJ2-3	TGTGCCAGCAGCTCCTGGACTAGCGGGGGGATGGCAGATACGCAGTATTTT	CASSSWTSGGMADTQYF
-	TRBV4-2	few	TRBJ1-1	TGTGCCAGCAGCCAAGAAGAAATCGGTCTCATGAACACTGAAGCTTTCTTT	CASSQEEIGLMNTEAFF
-	TRBV7-3	-	TRBJ2-5	TGTGCCAGCAGCCAATCCGGGGCTCAAGAGACCCAGTACTTC	CASSQSGAQETQYF